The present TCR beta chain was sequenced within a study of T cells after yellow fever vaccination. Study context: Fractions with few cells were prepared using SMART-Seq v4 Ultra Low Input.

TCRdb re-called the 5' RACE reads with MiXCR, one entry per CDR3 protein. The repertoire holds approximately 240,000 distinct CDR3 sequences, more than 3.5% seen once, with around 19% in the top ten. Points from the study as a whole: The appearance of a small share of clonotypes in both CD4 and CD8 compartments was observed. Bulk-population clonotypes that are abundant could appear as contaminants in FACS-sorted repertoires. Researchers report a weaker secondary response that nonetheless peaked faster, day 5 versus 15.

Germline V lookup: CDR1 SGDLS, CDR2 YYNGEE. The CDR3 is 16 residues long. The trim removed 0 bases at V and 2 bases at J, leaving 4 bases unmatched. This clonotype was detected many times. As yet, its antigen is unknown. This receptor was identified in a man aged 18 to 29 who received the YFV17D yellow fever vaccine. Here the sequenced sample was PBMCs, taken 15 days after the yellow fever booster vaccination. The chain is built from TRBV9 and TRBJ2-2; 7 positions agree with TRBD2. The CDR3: CASSVGSGANTGELFF. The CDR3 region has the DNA TGTGCCAGCAGCGTAGGGAGCGGGGCCAACACCGGGGAGCTGTTTTTT.